This T cell receptor beta chain was identified during a study of technical replicates of blood from several donors. TCRdb's table, derived via immunoSEQ multiplex PCR, lists solely in-frame clones and lacks some. The table records about 15,000 clones, around 80% of them present only once. The CDR3 totals 16 residues. The V gene end was trimmed by 6 bases and the J gene end by 9 bases; junction bases not matched to a gene: 10. The V gene's germline CDR1 is WSHSY and CDR2 SAAADI. The TCR originated in a human donor in good health. This chain uses TRBV10-2 with TRBJ2-1; 14 bases match TRBD2. Source material: PBMCs. The CDR3 nucleotides read TGCGCCAGCAGCGAAACCGGGACTAGCGGGAGCGGTGAGCAGTTCTTC. This sequence encodes CASSETGTSGSGEQFF.